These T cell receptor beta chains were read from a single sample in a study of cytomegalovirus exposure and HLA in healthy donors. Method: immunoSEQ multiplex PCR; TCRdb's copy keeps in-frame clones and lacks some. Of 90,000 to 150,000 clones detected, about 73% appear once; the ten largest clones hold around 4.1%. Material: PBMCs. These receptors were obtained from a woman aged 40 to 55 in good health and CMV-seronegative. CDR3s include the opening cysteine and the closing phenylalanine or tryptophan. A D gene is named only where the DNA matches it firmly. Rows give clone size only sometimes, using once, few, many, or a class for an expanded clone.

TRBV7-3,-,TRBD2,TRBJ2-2,TGTGCCAGCAGCCCTGGGGCGGGAGGGCACCCCCTGAGTACCGGGGAGCTGTTTTTT,CASSPGAGGHPLSTGELFF
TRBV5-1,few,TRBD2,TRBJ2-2,TGCGCCAGCAGCTCTCAGCTAGCGGGGCCCACCGGGGAGCTGTTTTTT,CASSSQLAGPTGELFF
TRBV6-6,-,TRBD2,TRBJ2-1,TGTGCCAGCACCCTTGACGGGAGGGGTAACAATGAGCAGTTCTTC,CASTLDGRGNNEQFF
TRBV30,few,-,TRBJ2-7,TGTGCCTGGGGACAGCTTTACGAGCAGTACTTC,CAWGQLYEQYF
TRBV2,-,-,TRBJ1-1,TGTGCCAGCAGGACGGGACAGAACACTGAAGCTTTCTTT,CASRTGQNTEAFF
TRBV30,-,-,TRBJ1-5,TGTGCCTGGAGTGCCAGGGGCGATCAGCCCCAGCATTTT,CAWSARGDQPQHF
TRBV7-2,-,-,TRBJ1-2,TGTGCCAGCAGCTTAGGACAGACGACAAGGGGTGGCTACACCTTC,CASSLGQTTRGGYTF
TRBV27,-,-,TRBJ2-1,TGTGCCAGCAGTTCCGGGGAGACGCGTCTTGAGCAGTTCTTC,CASSSGETRLEQFF
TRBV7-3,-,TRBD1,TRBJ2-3,TGTGCCAGCAGCTCAGGACAGGGGTATACGCAGTATTTT,CASSSGQGYTQYF
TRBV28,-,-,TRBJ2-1,TGTGCCAGCAGTTCATATACCACGGGACTCCCCTCCAATGAGCAGTTCTTC,CASSSYTTGLPSNEQFF
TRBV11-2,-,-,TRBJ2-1,TGTGCCAGCAGCTTAGAACGGGGGGCCCGCTACAATGAGCAGTTCTTC,CASSLERGARYNEQFF
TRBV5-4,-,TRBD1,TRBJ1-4,TGTGCCAGCCGACAGGGCTCTAATGAAAAACTGTTTTTT,CASRQGSNEKLFF